A single TCR beta chain is shown here with its context. Its matching antigen is unknown. The assay ran at deep level. The protocol was immunoSEQ multiplex PCR, while the TCRdb copy is restricted to in-frame clones and leaves out a portion. The sample carries around 2.5 million clones, 93% recorded once. The V gene lost 2 bases and the J gene lost 0 bases, with 18 bases spanning the gap. Germline CDR1 SGHVS, CDR2 FNYEAQ. The CDR3 is 18 residues long. This sample is part of a study of shared clonotypes between healthy human individuals. Study outcomes and limitations: Larger richness was generally estimated for naive than memory subsets.

The V gene is TRBV7-6, the J gene TRBJ2-3, with D perhaps matching TRBD2 (6 bases). The sequenced sample was naive CD4+ T cells from PBMCs. Noted subset: CD45RA+ positively selected. The sequence derives from a man aged 18-30 years in good health. Some clones in this sample may be carry-over from other donors' samples. The CDR3 loop is CASSLRRGTPSSTDTQYF. The CDR3 DNA follows: TGTGCCAGCAGCTTACGCCGCGGGACGCCTTCTAGCACAGATACGCAGTATTTT.